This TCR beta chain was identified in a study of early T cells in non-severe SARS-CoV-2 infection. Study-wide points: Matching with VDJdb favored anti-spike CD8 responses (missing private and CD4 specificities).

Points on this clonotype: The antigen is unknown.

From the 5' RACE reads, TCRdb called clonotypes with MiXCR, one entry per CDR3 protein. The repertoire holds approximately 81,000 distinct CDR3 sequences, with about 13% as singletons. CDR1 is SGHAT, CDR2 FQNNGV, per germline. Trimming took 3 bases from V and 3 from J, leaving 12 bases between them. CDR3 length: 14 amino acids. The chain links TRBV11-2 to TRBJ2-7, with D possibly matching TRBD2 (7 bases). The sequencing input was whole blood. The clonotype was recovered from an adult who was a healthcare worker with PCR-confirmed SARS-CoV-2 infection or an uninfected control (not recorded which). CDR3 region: CASSFGGGYYEQYF. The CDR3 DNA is TGTGCCAGCAGCTTTGGGGGGGGCTACTACGAGCAGTACTTC. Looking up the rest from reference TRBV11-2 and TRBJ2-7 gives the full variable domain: EAGVAQSPRYKIIEKRQSVAFWCNPISGHATLYWYQQILGQGPKLLIQFQNNGVVDDSQLPKDRFSAERLKGVDSTLKIQPAKLEDSAVYLCASSFGGGYYEQYFGPGTRLTVT.